The source of this T cell receptor beta chain is a study of cytomegalovirus exposure and HLA in healthy donors. 60 Vbeta and 13 Jbeta primers were used in PCR. Study processing details: There were around 80 million unique TCR beta chains by a later count, and about 12 million of them were shared. Profiled with immunoSEQ multiplex PCR; TCRdb holds only in-frame clones, not every one. V and J calls and clone size follow that table, whereas D and trimming were derived from the DNA. The sample shows approximately 200,000 clones, 70% to 90% of them seen only once. Germline V gene sequence: CDR1 LNHDA, CDR2 SQIVND (reference sequence). V lost 3 bases and J lost 1; bases outside the gene matches: 4. This CDR3 comprises 16 residues. Each donor was nominally healthy when sampled (though unrecorded immune exposures were likely).

Sequencing used PBMCs. The rearrangement links TRBV19 to TRBJ2-2; the match to TRBD1 covers 8 bases. The clonotype comes from a woman in her forties or fifties in good health and CMV-seronegative. CDR3 in amino acids: CASSILGTGNTGELFF. CDR3 sequence (DNA): TGTGCCAGTAGTATCCTCGGGACAGGGAACACCGGGGAGCTGTTTTTT.